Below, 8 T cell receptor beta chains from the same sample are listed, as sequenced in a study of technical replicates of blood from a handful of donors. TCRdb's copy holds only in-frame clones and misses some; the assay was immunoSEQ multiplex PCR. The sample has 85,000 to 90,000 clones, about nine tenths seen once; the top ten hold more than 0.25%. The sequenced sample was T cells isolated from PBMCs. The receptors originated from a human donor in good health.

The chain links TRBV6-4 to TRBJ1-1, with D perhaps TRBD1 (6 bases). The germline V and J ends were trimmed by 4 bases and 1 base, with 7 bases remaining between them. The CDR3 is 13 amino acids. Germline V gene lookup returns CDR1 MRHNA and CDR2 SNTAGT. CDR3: CASSGTANTEAFF. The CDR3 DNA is TGTGCCAGCAGTGGGACAGCGAACACTGAAGCTTTCTTT.

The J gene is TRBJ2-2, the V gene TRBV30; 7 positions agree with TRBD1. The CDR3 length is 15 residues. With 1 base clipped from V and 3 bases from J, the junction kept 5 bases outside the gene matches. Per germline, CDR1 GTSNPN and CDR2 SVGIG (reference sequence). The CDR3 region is CAWSDNRGYTGELFF. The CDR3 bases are TGTGCCTGGAGTGATAACAGGGGTTACACCGGGGAGCTGTTTTTT.

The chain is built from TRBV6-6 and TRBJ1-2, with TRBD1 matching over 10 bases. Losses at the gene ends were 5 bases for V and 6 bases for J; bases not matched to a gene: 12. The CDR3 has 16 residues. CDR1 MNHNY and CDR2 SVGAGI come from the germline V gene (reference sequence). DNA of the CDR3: TGTGCCAGCAGTCGACAGGGGGCACCTCGGCCGGATGGCTACACCTTC. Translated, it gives CASSRQGAPRPDGYTF.

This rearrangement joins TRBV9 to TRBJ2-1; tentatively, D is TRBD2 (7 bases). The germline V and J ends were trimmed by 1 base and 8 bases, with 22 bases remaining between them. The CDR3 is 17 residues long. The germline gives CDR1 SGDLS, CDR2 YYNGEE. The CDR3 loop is CASSVRGSGGALDEQFF. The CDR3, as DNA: TGTGCCAGCAGCGTACGTGGGTCTGGGGGGGCCCTCGATGAGCAGTTCTTC.

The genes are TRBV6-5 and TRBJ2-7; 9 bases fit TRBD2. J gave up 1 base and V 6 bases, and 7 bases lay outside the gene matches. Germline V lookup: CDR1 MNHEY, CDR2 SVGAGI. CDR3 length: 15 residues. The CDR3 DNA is TGTGCCAGCAGCAGCGGGGGGCGTGGATCCTACGAGCAGTACTTC. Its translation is CASSSGGRGSYEQYF.

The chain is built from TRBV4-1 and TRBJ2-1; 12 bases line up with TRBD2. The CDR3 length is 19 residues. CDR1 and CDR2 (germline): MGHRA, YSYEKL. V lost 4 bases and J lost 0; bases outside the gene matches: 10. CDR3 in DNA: TGCGCCAGCAGCCCCGGAGGGACTAGCGGGCTTCTCTCCTACAATGAGCAGTTCTTC. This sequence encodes CASSPGGTSGLLSYNEQFF.

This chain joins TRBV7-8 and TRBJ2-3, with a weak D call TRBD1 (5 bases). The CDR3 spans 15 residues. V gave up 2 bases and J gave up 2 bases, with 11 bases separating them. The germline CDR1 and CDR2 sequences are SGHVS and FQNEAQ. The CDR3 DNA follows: TGTGCCAGCAGCTTATATCGACAGATCACAGATACGCAGTATTTT. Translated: CASSLYRQITDTQYF.

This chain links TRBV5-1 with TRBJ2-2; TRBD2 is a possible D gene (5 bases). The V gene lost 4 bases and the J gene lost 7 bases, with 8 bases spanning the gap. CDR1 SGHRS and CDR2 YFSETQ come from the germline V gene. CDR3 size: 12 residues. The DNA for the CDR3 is TGCGCCAGCAGCCGGGAAGGCGGGGAGCTGTTTTTT. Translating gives CASSREGGELFF.